Listed below are T cell receptor beta chains from one sample, sequenced in a study of blood T cell repertoires in COVID-19. Assay used: immunoSEQ multiplex PCR; TCRdb lists only in-frame clones, some missing. The repertoire includes some 290,000 clones, under 90% of them detected once, and 2.9% sits in the top ten. Sequenced sample: peripheral blood. Every receptor here comes from a woman aged 30 to 39 with COVID-19, enrolled during active disease. The CDR3 runs from the conserved cysteine through the conserved F or W. A D gene is named only where the DNA matches it firmly. Only part of the rows carry a size: once, few, many, or a class if the clone is expanded.

v_gene: TRBV2
abundance: -
j_gene: TRBJ1-2
d_gene: TRBD1
CDR3nt: TGTGCCAGCAGTCGAGCCACAGGGGGCGGGGATGGCTACACCTTC
CDR3aa: CASSRATGGGDGYTF

v_gene: TRBV21-1
abundance: -
j_gene: TRBJ2-5
d_gene: -
CDR3nt: TGTGCCAGCAGCAAAGCGTCCCATAAGCGGGAGAGGGGCCAAGAGACCCAGTACTTC
CDR3aa: CASSKASHKRERGQETQYF

v_gene: TRBV19
abundance: -
j_gene: TRBJ1-1
d_gene: -
CDR3nt: TGTGCCAGTAGCACTACACTGAACACTGAAGCTTTCTTT
CDR3aa: CASSTTLNTEAFF

v_gene: TRBV25-1
abundance: -
j_gene: TRBJ1-6
d_gene: -
CDR3nt: TGTGCCAGCAGTGAAGGTCGAGCCGAGAATTCACCCCTCCACTTT
CDR3aa: CASSEGRAENSPLHF

v_gene: TRBV2
abundance: -
j_gene: TRBJ1-2
d_gene: -
CDR3nt: TGTGCCAGCAGTGAAGCAGCCCTATCCTATGGCTACACCTTC
CDR3aa: CASSEAALSYGYTF

v_gene: TRBV19
abundance: -
j_gene: TRBJ2-7
d_gene: -
CDR3nt: TGTGCCAGTAGTACGACGGGAAGCTCCTACGAGCAGTACTTC
CDR3aa: CASSTTGSSYEQYF

v_gene: TRBV5-1
abundance: -
j_gene: TRBJ2-1
d_gene: -
CDR3nt: TGCGCCAGCAGCTTGGAGAGCGGCTTATCCTACAATGAGCAGTTCTTC
CDR3aa: CASSLESGLSYNEQFF

v_gene: TRBV10-3
abundance: once
j_gene: TRBJ1-2
d_gene: TRBD1
CDR3nt: TGTGCCATCAGTGACGGGACAGCCGATGGCTACACCTTC
CDR3aa: CAISDGTADGYTF

v_gene: TRBV10-3
abundance: -
j_gene: TRBJ2-2
d_gene: -
CDR3nt: TGTGCCATCAGTGACGGCACCGGGGAGCTGTTTTTT
CDR3aa: CAISDGTGELFF

v_gene: TRBV19
abundance: -
j_gene: TRBJ1-5
d_gene: -
CDR3nt: TGTGCCAGTAGTCCTCTGGACACGCTCAATCAGCCCCAGCATTTT
CDR3aa: CASSPLDTLNQPQHF

v_gene: TRBV12-5
abundance: -
j_gene: TRBJ2-5
d_gene: -
CDR3nt: TGTGCTAGTGCCCTGTCACCGGGACACCGGTCAATGGCCGAGACCCAGTACTTC
CDR3aa: CASALSPGHRSMAETQYF

v_gene: TRBV10-2
abundance: -
j_gene: TRBJ2-7
d_gene: TRBD2
CDR3nt: TGCGCCAGCAGTGAGTGGGCTAGCGGGAGAGGCGCCTACGAGCAGTACTTC
CDR3aa: CASSEWASGRGAYEQYF

v_gene: TRBV9
abundance: -
j_gene: TRBJ2-1
d_gene: TRBD2
CDR3nt: TGTGCCAGCAGCGCCCTAGCGGGAGGGCCCCGTGAGCAGTTCTTC
CDR3aa: CASSALAGGPREQFF

v_gene: TRBV6-5
abundance: -
j_gene: TRBJ2-1
d_gene: TRBD2
CDR3nt: TGTGCCAGCAGTTGGGAGGGCTTCAATGAGCAGTTCTTC
CDR3aa: CASSWEGFNEQFF

v_gene: TRBV7-9
abundance: -
j_gene: TRBJ1-1
d_gene: -
CDR3nt: TGTGCCAGCAGCTTGAGCCTTGGGCCTGAAGCTTTCTTT
CDR3aa: CASSLSLGPEAFF

v_gene: TRBV5-1
abundance: -
j_gene: TRBJ2-2
d_gene: -
CDR3nt: TGCGCCAGCAGCTTTTTGCAGGTCAGCGGGGAGCTGTTTTTT
CDR3aa: CASSFLQVSGELFF

v_gene: TRBV27
abundance: -
j_gene: TRBJ2-5
d_gene: TRBD2
CDR3nt: TGTGCCAGCAGTCCGGGGGGGTTTGGAGAGACCCAGTACTTC
CDR3aa: CASSPGGFGETQYF

v_gene: TRBV10-1
abundance: -
j_gene: TRBJ2-3
d_gene: TRBD2
CDR3nt: TGCGCCAGCAGTGAGTCTACTAGCGGGGGAACAGATACGCAGTATTTT
CDR3aa: CASSESTSGGTDTQYF

v_gene: TRBV5-1
abundance: -
j_gene: TRBJ2-2
d_gene: TRBD1
CDR3nt: TGCGCCAGCAGCTCTCGGACAGGGGACACCGGGGAGCTGTTTTTT
CDR3aa: CASSSRTGDTGELFF

v_gene: TRBV20-1
abundance: -
j_gene: TRBJ1-4
d_gene: TRBD1
CDR3nt: TGCAGTGCTAGTCCCGGGACAGGGAATGAAAAACTGTTTTTT
CDR3aa: CSASPGTGNEKLFF

v_gene: TRBV20-1
abundance: -
j_gene: TRBJ2-7
d_gene: -
CDR3nt: TGCAGTGCTAGTGCAGGGCCCTACGAGCAGTACTTC
CDR3aa: CSASAGPYEQYF

v_gene: TRBV5-8
abundance: -
j_gene: TRBJ2-1
d_gene: TRBD2
CDR3nt: TGTGCCAGCAGCTTTAGCGGGAGCTCCCATGAGCAGTTCTTC
CDR3aa: CASSFSGSSHEQFF

v_gene: TRBV6-1
abundance: -
j_gene: TRBJ1-1
d_gene: -
CDR3nt: TGTGCCAGCAGTGAAGCGCCCCGGTGGAACACTGAAGCTTTCTTT
CDR3aa: CASSEAPRWNTEAFF

v_gene: TRBV6-5
abundance: -
j_gene: TRBJ1-2
d_gene: TRBD1
CDR3nt: TGTGCCAGTAATACCCGGGACAGGGACTATGGCTACACCTTC
CDR3aa: CASNTRDRDYGYTF

v_gene: TRBV29-1
abundance: -
j_gene: TRBJ2-1
d_gene: -
CDR3nt: TGCAGCGTTGTTACAGGGACCTACAATGAGCAGTTCTTC
CDR3aa: CSVVTGTYNEQFF

v_gene: TRBV19
abundance: -
j_gene: TRBJ1-1
d_gene: TRBD1
CDR3nt: TGTGCCAGTAGTCCATGGACAGGTTTGAACACTGAAGCTTTCTTT
CDR3aa: CASSPWTGLNTEAFF

v_gene: TRBV30
abundance: -
j_gene: TRBJ1-2
d_gene: -
CDR3nt: TGTGCCTGGAGTGTACTTAAGGGAGAAGGTAGAGCTAACTATGGCTACACCTTC
CDR3aa: CAWSVLKGEGRANYGYTF

v_gene: TRBV28
abundance: -
j_gene: TRBJ1-5
d_gene: -
CDR3nt: TGTGCCAGCAAACAGGGTTTCAATCAGCCCCAGCATTTT
CDR3aa: CASKQGFNQPQHF

v_gene: TRBV6-4
abundance: -
j_gene: TRBJ2-5
d_gene: TRBD1
CDR3nt: TGTGCCAGCAGTCACTCAGGGGGCGCGGGAGAGACCCAGTACTTC
CDR3aa: CASSHSGGAGETQYF

v_gene: TRBV27
abundance: -
j_gene: TRBJ2-7
d_gene: TRBD1
CDR3nt: TGTGCCAGCACCCAAGGCCGGGACAGACCCTACGAGCAGTACTTC
CDR3aa: CASTQGRDRPYEQYF

v_gene: TRBV7-9
abundance: once
j_gene: TRBJ1-4
d_gene: -
CDR3nt: TGTGCCAGCAGTTACCCCGGGACTAATGAAAAACTGTTTTTT
CDR3aa: CASSYPGTNEKLFF

v_gene: TRBV12-3/TRBV12-4
abundance: -
j_gene: TRBJ2-7
d_gene: TRBD1
CDR3nt: TGTGCCAGCAATCGACAGGGGACCTACGAGCAGTACTTC
CDR3aa: CASNRQGTYEQYF

v_gene: TRBV10-3
abundance: -
j_gene: TRBJ2-7
d_gene: TRBD2
CDR3nt: TGTGCCATCAGTGATACAATAGCGGGAGACGATCCCTACGAGCAGTACTTC
CDR3aa: CAISDTIAGDDPYEQYF

v_gene: TRBV27
abundance: -
j_gene: TRBJ1-1
d_gene: TRBD1
CDR3nt: TGTGCCAGCAGATCGATAAGACAGGGGTTTTACACTGAAGCTTTCTTT
CDR3aa: CASRSIRQGFYTEAFF

v_gene: TRBV30
abundance: -
j_gene: TRBJ1-1
d_gene: TRBD1
CDR3nt: TGTGCCTGGACTGACAGGGAAACTGAAGCTTTCTTT
CDR3aa: CAWTDRETEAFF

v_gene: TRBV27
abundance: -
j_gene: TRBJ2-1
d_gene: TRBD2
CDR3nt: TGTGCCAGCATTCGGACTAGCGGACTTACCTACAATGAGCAGTTCTTC
CDR3aa: CASIRTSGLTYNEQFF

v_gene: TRBV5-8
abundance: -
j_gene: TRBJ2-2
d_gene: -
CDR3nt: TGTGCCAGCAGCTTCCGGGACAATGAATGGACCGGGGAGCTGTTTTTT
CDR3aa: CASSFRDNEWTGELFF

v_gene: TRBV11-2
abundance: -
j_gene: TRBJ1-3
d_gene: TRBD1
CDR3nt: TGTGCCAGCAGCCAAATACGCAGGGGGCCTGGAAACACCATATATTTT
CDR3aa: CASSQIRRGPGNTIYF

v_gene: TRBV24-1
abundance: -
j_gene: TRBJ1-2
d_gene: TRBD1
CDR3nt: TGTGCCACCAGTGATACGGACAGGGGTACTGGCTACACCTTC
CDR3aa: CATSDTDRGTGYTF

v_gene: TRBV28
abundance: -
j_gene: TRBJ1-2
d_gene: -
CDR3nt: TGTGCCAGCAGTCCAGACAGGTTCTATGGCTACACCTTC
CDR3aa: CASSPDRFYGYTF

v_gene: TRBV4-2
abundance: -
j_gene: TRBJ2-4
d_gene: -
CDR3nt: TGTGCCAGCAGCCAAGATATTACGACAGGAATCGGGGCCAAAAACATTCAGTACTTC
CDR3aa: CASSQDITTGIGAKNIQYF

v_gene: TRBV19
abundance: -
j_gene: TRBJ2-7
d_gene: TRBD2
CDR3nt: TGTGCCAGTAGTAACAGGGGACTAGCGGCCTACGAGCAGTACTTC
CDR3aa: CASSNRGLAAYEQYF